This TCR beta chain was sequenced in a study of breast tumors, draining lymph nodes, adjacent tissues. TCRdb re-derived calls from the multiplex PCR reads in MiXCR, one entry per CDR3 protein. This table has about 200,000 distinct CDR3 sequences, approximately 33% appearing once. The V end was cut by 3 bases, the J end by 0 bases, with 12 bases between. This CDR3 region has 17 residues. This clonotype was detected only once. The lymph nodes were axillary draining lymph nodes from breast cancer patients. This clonotype originated in a female donor with breast cancer. Some clones in this sample may be carry-over from other donors' samples. V is TRBV12-3 or TRBV12-4 and J is TRBJ1-6, with D hard to call. The sample consisted of axillary lymph node tissue. The CDR3 protein is CASSFRTGSSYNSPLHF. The DNA for the CDR3 is TGTGCCAGCAGTTTTCGTACGGGGAGCTCCTATAATTCACCCCTCCACTTT.